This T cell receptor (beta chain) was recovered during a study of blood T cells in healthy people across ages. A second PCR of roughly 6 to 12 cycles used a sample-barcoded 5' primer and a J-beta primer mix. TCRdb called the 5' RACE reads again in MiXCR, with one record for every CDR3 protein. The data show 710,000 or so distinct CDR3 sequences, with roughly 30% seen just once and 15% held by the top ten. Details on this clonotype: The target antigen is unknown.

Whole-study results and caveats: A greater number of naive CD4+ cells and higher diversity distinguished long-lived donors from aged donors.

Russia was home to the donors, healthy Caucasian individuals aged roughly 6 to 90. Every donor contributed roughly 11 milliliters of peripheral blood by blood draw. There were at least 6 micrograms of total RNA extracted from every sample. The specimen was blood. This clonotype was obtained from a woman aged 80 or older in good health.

CDR3 in DNA: TGTGCCAGCAGCCAAGAGGGGCGGGAGGGGGTCTACAATGAGCAGTTCTTC. Translating it yields CASSQEGREGVYNEQFF. The chain combines TRBV4-2 with TRBJ2-1, with 9 bases matching TRBD2. Germline loops: CDR1 LGHNA, CDR2 YNFKEQ. The CDR3 runs to 17 residues. The V gene end was trimmed by 0 bases and the J gene end by 3 bases; junction bases not matched to a gene: 6.